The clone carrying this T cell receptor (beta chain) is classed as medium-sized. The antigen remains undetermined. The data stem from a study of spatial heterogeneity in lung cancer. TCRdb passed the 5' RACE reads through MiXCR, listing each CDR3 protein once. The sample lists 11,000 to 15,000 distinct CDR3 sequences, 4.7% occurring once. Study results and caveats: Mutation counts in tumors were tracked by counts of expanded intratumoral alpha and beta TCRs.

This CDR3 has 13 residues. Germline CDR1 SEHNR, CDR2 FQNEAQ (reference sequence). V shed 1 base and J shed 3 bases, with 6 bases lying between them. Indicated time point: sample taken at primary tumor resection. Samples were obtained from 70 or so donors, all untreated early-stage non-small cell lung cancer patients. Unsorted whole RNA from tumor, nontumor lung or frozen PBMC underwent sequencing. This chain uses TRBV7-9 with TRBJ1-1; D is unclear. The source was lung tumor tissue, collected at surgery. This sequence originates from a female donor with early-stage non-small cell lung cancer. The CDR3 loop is CASSLGGDTEAFF. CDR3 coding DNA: TGTGCCAGCAGCTTAGGCGGGGACACTGAAGCTTTCTTT. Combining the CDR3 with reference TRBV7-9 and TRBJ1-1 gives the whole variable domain DTGVSQNPRHKITKRGQNVTFRCDPISEHNRLYWYRQTLGQGPEFLTYFQNEAQLEKSRLLSDRFSAERPKGSFSTLEIQRTEQGDSAMYLCASSLGGDTEAFFGQGTRLTVV.